The present T cell receptor (beta chain) was sequenced within a study of shared clonotypes between healthy human individuals. CD8 cells regarded as naive lacked CD45RO, were positively chosen for CCR7, and omitted terminally differentiated effector memory CD45RA+ cells. Findings and limits, study-wide: Naive subsets tended to show greater estimated richness than memory subsets. Naive CD4 clonotypes overlapped across a few donors at roughly 5.1%.

CDR1 LGHNA and CDR2 YNFKEQ come from the germline V gene. This CDR3 is built from 16 residues. V lost 0 bases and J 5 bases, leaving 13 bases between the germline ends. Data came from immunoSEQ multiplex PCR; TCRdb stores just in-frame clones and leaves some out. The sample has about 2.1 million clones, 93% seen once. A word on this clone: Its cognate antigen is unknown.

The sequence came from a man in his late teens or twenties in good health. Some clones in this sample may be carry-over from other donors' samples. Sequencing input: naive CD8+ T cells from PBMCs. The chain is built from TRBV4-2 and TRBJ2-2, with a tentative D call TRBD2 (5 bases). This chain's CDR3 is CASSQEEGPRTGELFF. DNA for the CDR3: TGTGCCAGCAGCCAAGAAGAGGGTCCGAGGACCGGGGAGCTGTTTTTT.